The T cell receptor beta chain described here comes from a study of T cell repertoires in cytomegalovirus infection. Study summary: The authors used CMV epitopes that were HLA-C-restricted (recently identified) and HLA-B-restricted (well studied). Public TCR beta signatures were indicative of both CMV infection and a matching HLA type. Study-wide points: Individuals carrying CMV plus the relevant HLA were identified by cumulative frequency of public TCR beta families. What dominated the ex vivo response were HLA-C-restricted CMV-specific TCR beta clonotypes.

As for this clonotype: Its specificity is not known.

From the reads, TCRdb called clonotypes with MiXCR, one entry per CDR3 protein. This sample has about 500,000 distinct CDR3 sequences, with 30% to 40% found just once. The CDR3 loop spans 16 amino acids. From germline, CDR1 is SGHVS and CDR2 FNYEAQ. V shed 2 bases, J shed 0 bases, and the junction held 5 bases outside the gene matches. The V gene is TRBV7-6, the J gene TRBJ2-3; TRBD2 matches at 7 bases. The sequence derives from a human donor in good health (CMV status not recorded). Some clones in this sample may be carry-over from other donors' samples. The specimen comprised cultured PBMCs, sampled from culture after CMV antigen stimulation. The CDR3 protein is CASSLSGKTSTDTQYF. The CDR3, as DNA: TGTGCCAGCAGCTTAAGCGGGAAGACTAGCACAGATACGCAGTATTTT.